This T cell receptor (beta chain) was obtained from a study of cytomegalovirus exposure and HLA in healthy donors. Whole-study findings and limits: Through in vitro validation, a few CMV-associated chains were shown to be specific for CMV antigens.

Turning to this clone: As yet, its antigen is unknown.

Only in-frame clones appear in the TCRdb table, and some are missing; sequencing was by immunoSEQ multiplex PCR. The sample comprises fewer than 350,000 clones, around nine tenths of which are singletons, and approximately 0.9% rests with the top ten. Germline V CDR1 and CDR2: MDHEN, SYDVKM. The CDR3 extends over 14 amino acids. V was shortened by 2 bases and J by 6 bases, with 10 bases between the two germline ends. The J gene is TRBJ2-2, the V gene TRBV28, with a tentative D call TRBD2 (5 bases). The sequence derives from a woman aged 18-29 years in good health and CMV-seronegative. Sequenced input: PBMCs. The CDR3 DNA reads TGTGCCAGCAGTTTAATCGGGGTGTCCGGGGAGCTGTTTTTT. Translating it yields CASSLIGVSGELFF.